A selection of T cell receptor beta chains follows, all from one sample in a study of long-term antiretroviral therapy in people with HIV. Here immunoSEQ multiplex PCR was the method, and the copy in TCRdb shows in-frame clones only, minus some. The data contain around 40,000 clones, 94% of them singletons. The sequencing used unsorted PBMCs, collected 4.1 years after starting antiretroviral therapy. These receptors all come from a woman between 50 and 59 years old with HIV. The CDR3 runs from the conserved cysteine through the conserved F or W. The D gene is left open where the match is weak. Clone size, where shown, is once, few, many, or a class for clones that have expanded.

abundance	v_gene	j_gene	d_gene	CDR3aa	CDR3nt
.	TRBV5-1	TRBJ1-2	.	CASSLAEGNYGYTF	TGCGCCAGCAGCTTGGCCGAGGGTAACTATGGCTACACCTTC
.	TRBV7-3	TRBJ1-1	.	CASSPPGINTEAFF	TGTGCCAGCAGCCCCCCGGGGATTAACACTGAAGCTTTCTTT
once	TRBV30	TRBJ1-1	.	CAWSVPGIVGTEAFF	TGTGCCTGGAGTGTTCCGGGCATTGTCGGGACTGAAGCTTTCTTT
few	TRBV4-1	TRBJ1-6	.	CASSQVGDSPLHF	TGCGCCAGCAGCCAAGTCGGGGACTCACCCCTCCACTTT
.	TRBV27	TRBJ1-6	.	CASSPPRPSYNSPLHF	TGTGCCAGCAGTCCCCCACGGCCGTCCTATAATTCACCCCTCCACTTT
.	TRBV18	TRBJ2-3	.	CASSPSSADTQYF	TGTGCCAGCTCACCATCCAGCGCAGATACGCAGTATTTT
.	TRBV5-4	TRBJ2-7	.	CASSLVLVPDEQYF	TGTGCCAGCAGCTTGGTTCTAGTTCCGGACGAGCAGTACTTC
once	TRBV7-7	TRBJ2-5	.	CASSPAGAMLETQYF	TGTGCTAGCAGCCCCGCGGGGGCCATGTTAGAGACCCAGTACTTC
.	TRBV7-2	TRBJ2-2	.	CASSLNAPSANTGELFF	TGTGCCAGCAGCTTAAATGCCCCTAGCGCTAACACCGGGGAGCTGTTTTTT
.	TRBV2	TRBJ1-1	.	CASSAQGPTEAFF	TGTGCCAGCAGTGCACAGGGACCTACCGAAGCTTTCTTT
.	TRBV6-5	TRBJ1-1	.	CASRPGSGDTEAFF	TGTGCCAGCAGACCCGGGTCTGGGGACACTGAAGCTTTCTTT
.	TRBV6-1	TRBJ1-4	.	CASSDQQKTNEKLFF	TGTGCCAGCAGTGACCAACAGAAAACTAATGAAAAACTGTTTTTT
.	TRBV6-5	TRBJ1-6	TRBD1	CASSSFPAGGNSPLHF	TGTGCCAGCAGTTCTTTTCCAGCAGGGGGGAATTCACCCCTCCACTTT
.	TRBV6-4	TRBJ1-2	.	CASSETGVGGYTF	TGTGCCAGCAGTGAGACGGGAGTCGGGGGCTACACCTTC
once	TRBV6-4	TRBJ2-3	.	CASSDPGGGPSTDTQYF	TGTGCCAGCAGTGACCCCGGAGGGGGACCAAGCACAGATACGCAGTATTTT
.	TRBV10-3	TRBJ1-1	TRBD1	CAIRRYGTGSTEAFF	TGTGCCATCAGAAGATACGGGACAGGAAGCACTGAAGCTTTCTTT
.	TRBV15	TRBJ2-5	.	CATSRDWVQGQETQYF	TGTGCCACCAGCAGAGATTGGGTGCAGGGCCAAGAGACCCAGTACTTC
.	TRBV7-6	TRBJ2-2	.	CASSLWGSAPTGELFF	TGTGCCAGCAGCTTGTGGGGCAGCGCGCCCACCGGGGAGCTGTTTTTT
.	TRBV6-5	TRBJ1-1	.	CASSTVGEMNTEAFF	TGTGCCAGCAGTACGGTGGGAGAGATGAACACTGAAGCTTTCTTT
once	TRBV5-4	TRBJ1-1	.	CASSLGPGLEAFF	TGTGCCAGCAGCTTGGGACCGGGGCTTGAAGCTTTCTTT
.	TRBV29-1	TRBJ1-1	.	CSVEGLYGGAFF	TGCAGCGTTGAGGGATTGTACGGAGGAGCTTTCTTT
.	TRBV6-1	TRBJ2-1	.	CASSHSYNEQFF	TGTGCCAGCAGCCACTCCTACAATGAGCAGTTCTTC
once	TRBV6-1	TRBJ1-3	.	CASSIRDKGNTIYF	TGTGCCAGCAGTATTCGGGACAAGGGAAACACCATATATTTT
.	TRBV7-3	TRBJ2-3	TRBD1	CASSLDRGHTDTQYF	TGTGCCAGCAGCTTAGACAGGGGGCACACAGATACGCAGTATTTT
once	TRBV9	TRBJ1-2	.	CASSVGDGYGYTF	TGTGCCAGCAGCGTTGGGGATGGCTATGGCTACACCTTC
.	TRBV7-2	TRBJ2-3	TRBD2	CASSRRGGRDRDTQYF	TGTGCCAGCAGCAGACGGGGGGGCCGCGATCGGGATACGCAGTATTTT
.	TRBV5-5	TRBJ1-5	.	CASSLGVSNRSQPQHF	TGTGCCAGCAGCTTGGGAGTGTCCAACAGGAGTCAGCCCCAGCATTTT
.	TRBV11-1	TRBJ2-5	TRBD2	CASSPRGGPGPLQQTQYF	TGTGCCAGCAGCCCCCGGGGGGGACCGGGGCCCTTGCAACAGACCCAGTACTTC
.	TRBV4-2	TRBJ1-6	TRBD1	CASSQEDRGSSPLHF	TGTGCCAGCAGCCAAGAGGACAGGGGTTCTTCACCCCTCCACTTT
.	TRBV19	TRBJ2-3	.	CASSPDSRSSTDTQYF	TGTGCCAGTAGCCCGGACAGCCGATCTAGCACAGATACGCAGTATTTT
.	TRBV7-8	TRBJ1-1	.	CASRLTGNTEAFF	TGTGCCAGCAGATTGACTGGGAACACTGAAGCTTTCTTT
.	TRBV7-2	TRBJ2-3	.	CASSFQRAPDTQYF	TGTGCCAGCAGCTTTCAGAGGGCCCCAGATACGCAGTATTTT
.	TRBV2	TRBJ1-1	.	CAVQWPGTRAFF	TGTGCCGTCCAGTGGCCCGGAACTAGGGCTTTCTTT
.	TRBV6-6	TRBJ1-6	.	CASSFSGLGSPLHF	TGTGCCAGCAGTTTTTCGGGGCTGGGGTCACCCCTCCACTTT
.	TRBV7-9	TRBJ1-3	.	CASSLGGESGNTIYF	TGTGCCAGCAGCTTAGGGGGGGAATCTGGAAACACCATATATTTT
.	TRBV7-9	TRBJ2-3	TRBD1	CASSIRQGVRGDTQYF	TGTGCCAGCAGCATCAGACAGGGGGTACGTGGGGATACGCAGTATTTT
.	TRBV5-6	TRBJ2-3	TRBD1	CASSWGQGSTDTQYF	TGTGCCAGCAGCTGGGGACAGGGGAGCACAGATACGCAGTATTTT
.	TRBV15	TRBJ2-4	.	CATSRDLWRDSKNIQYF	TGTGCCACCAGCAGAGATTTGTGGCGGGATTCCAAAAACATTCAGTACTTC
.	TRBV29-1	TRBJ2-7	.	CSAAVDGESGEQYF	TGCAGCGCCGCCGTGGACGGAGAATCGGGCGAGCAGTACTTC
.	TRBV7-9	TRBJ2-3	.	CASSHSPGKSTTDTQYF	TGTGCCAGCAGCCACAGTCCGGGGAAGTCTACCACAGATACGCAGTATTTT
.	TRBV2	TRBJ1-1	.	CASSDLPNTEAFF	TGTGCCAGCAGTGATCTCCCGAACACTGAAGCTTTCTTT
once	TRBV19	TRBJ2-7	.	CASSMSVGYEQYF	TGTGCCAGTAGTATGTCGGTTGGCTACGAGCAGTACTTC
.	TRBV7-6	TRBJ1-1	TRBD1	CASSLRDRNTEAFF	TGTGCCAGCAGCCTGAGGGACAGGAACACTGAAGCTTTCTTT
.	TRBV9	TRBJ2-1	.	CASSPTFRGYYNEQFF	TGTGCCAGCAGCCCCACTTTTCGGGGCTACTACAATGAGCAGTTCTTC
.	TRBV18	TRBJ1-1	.	CASSPPSGGDTEAFF	TGTGCCAGCTCACCACCTTCGGGAGGGGACACTGAAGCTTTCTTT
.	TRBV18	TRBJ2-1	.	CASSRGGDLTNEQFF	TGTGCCAGCTCAAGAGGGGGGGATTTAACTAATGAGCAGTTCTTC
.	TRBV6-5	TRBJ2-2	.	CASSYPETGELFF	TGTGCCAGCAGTTACCCCGAAACCGGGGAGCTGTTTTTT
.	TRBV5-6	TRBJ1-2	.	CASSPGRGEPRYGYTF	TGTGCCAGCAGCCCGGGGAGGGGTGAACCGCGCTATGGCTACACCTTC
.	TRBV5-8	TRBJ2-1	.	CASSLVSVGGNEQFF	TGTGCCAGCAGCTTGGTGTCAGTGGGAGGCAATGAGCAGTTCTTC
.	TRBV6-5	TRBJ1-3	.	CASSYRGAGNTIYF	TGTGCCAGCAGTTACCGGGGCGCTGGAAACACCATATATTTT
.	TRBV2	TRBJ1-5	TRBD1	CASSNRGPNQPQHF	TGTGCCAGCAGTAACAGGGGGCCTAATCAGCCCCAGCATTTT
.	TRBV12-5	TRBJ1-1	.	CASGLVVRGTEAFF	TGTGCTAGTGGTTTGGTTGTGAGGGGGACTGAAGCTTTCTTT